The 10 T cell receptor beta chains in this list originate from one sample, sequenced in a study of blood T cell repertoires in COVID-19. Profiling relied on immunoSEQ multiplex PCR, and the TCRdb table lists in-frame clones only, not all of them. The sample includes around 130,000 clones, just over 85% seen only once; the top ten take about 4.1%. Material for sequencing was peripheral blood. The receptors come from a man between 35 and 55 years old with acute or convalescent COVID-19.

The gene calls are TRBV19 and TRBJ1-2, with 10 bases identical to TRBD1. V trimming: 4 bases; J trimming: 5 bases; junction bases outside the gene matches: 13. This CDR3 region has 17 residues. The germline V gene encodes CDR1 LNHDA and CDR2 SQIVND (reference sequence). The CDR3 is CASSRRGQGFVLYGYTF. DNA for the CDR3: TGTGCCAGTAGTAGAAGGGGACAGGGGTTTGTCTTGTATGGCTACACCTTC.

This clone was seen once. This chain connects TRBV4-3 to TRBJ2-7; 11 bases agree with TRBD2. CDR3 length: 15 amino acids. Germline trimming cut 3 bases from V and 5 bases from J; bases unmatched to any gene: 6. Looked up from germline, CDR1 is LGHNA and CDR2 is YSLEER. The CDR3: CASSQGLAAVDEQYF. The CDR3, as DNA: TGCGCCAGCAGCCAGGGACTAGCGGCCGTGGACGAGCAGTACTTC.

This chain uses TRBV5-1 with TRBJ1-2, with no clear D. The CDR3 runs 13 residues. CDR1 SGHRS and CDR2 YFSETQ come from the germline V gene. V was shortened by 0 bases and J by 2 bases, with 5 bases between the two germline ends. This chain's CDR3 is CASSLAVNYGYTF. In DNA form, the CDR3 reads TGCGCCAGCAGCTTGGCAGTGAACTATGGCTACACCTTC.

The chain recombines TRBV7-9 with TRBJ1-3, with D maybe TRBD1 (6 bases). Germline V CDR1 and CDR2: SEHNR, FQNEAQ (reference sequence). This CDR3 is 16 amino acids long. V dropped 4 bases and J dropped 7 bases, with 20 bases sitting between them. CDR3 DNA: TGTGCCAGCAGCTCCCCAAATCCGGGACAAAAGAACACCATATATTTT. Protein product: CASSSPNPGQKNTIYF.

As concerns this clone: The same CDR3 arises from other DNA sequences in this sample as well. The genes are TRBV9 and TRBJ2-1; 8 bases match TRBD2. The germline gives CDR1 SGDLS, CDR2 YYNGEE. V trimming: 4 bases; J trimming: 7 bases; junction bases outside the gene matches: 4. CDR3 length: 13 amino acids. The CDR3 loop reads CASSLGRGNEQFF. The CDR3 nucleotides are TGTGCCAGCAGCCTCGGGAGGGGAAATGAGCAGTTCTTC.

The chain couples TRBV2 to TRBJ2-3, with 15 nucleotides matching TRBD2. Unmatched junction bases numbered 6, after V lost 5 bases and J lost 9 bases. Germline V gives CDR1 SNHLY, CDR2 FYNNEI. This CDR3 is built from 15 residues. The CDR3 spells CASSRDGTSGRTQYF. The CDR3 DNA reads TGTGCCAGCAGTAGAGATGGGACTAGCGGGAGGACGCAGTATTTT.

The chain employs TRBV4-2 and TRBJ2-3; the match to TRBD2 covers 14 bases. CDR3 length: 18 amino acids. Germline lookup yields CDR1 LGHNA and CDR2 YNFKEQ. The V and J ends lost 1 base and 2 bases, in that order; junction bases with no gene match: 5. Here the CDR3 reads CASSQVGTSGRFTDTQYF. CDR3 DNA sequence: TGTGCCAGCAGCCAAGTGGGGACTAGCGGGAGATTCACAGATACGCAGTATTTT.

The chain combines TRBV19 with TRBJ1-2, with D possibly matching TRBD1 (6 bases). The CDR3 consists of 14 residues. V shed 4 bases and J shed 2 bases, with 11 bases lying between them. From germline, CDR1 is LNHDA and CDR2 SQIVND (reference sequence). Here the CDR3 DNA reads TGTGCCAGTAGTACACGGACAGAGAACTATGGCTACACCTTC. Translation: CASSTRTENYGYTF.

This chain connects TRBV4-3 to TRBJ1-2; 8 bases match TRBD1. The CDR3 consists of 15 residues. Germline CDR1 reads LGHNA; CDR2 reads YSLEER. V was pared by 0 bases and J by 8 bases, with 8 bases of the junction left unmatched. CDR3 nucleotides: TGCGCCAGCAGCCAAGATCTGCAGGGGGCGGGGGGCTACACCTTC. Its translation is CASSQDLQGAGGYTF.

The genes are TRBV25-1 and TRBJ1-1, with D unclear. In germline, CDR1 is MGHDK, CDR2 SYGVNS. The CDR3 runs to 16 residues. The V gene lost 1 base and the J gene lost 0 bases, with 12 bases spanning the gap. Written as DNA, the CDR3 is TGTGCCAGCAGTGAATTCTCGACTTGGGTGAACACTGAAGCTTTCTTT. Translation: CASSEFSTWVNTEAFF.